This T cell receptor (beta chain) derives from a study of blood T cell repertoires in COVID-19. On the study more broadly: From T cells, B-cell-depleted T cells, or PBMCs came the material, which was cDNA or gDNA.

The CDR3 length is 13 residues. Germline CDR1 and CDR2: SGHRS and YFSETQ. The V end was cut by 4 bases, the J end by 5 bases, with 12 bases between. The cohort comprised adults aged about 18 to 100 years residing in 20 to 30 US areas. The study assigned cohorts using participant-reported clinical history. Assay used: immunoSEQ multiplex PCR; TCRdb lists only in-frame clones, some missing. This repertoire shows about 360,000 clones, approximately 91% found once; its top ten account for around 1.9%. This receptor was identified in a woman aged 40-49 years with acute COVID-19. The chain joins TRBV5-1 to TRBJ2-5; no clear D. Sequenced input: PBMCs or T cells enriched from blood (not recorded which). The CDR3 region has the DNA TGCGCCAGCAGCGGCCAGGTTGGGGAGACCCAGTACTTC. It specifies CASSGQVGETQYF.